Shown below are 23 T cell receptor beta chains from a single sample sequenced in a study of CD8 T cells in Susac syndrome. The RNA, about 0.45 to 1 ug, was put through reverse transcription using random hexamers. TCRdb re-called the immunoSEQ multiplex PCR reads with MiXCR, one entry per CDR3 protein. The table records 250,000 to 300,000 distinct CDR3 sequences, 89% of them present only once. Sequencing was carried out using CD8+ T cells from PBMCs. The receptors here all came from a human donor with multiple sclerosis.

V is TRBV24-1 and J is TRBJ2-7, with TRBD1 matching 8 bases. In germline, CDR1 is KGHDR, CDR2 SFDVKD. With V trimmed by 4 bases and J by 5 bases, 6 bases remained unmatched. CDR3 size: 14 residues. CDR3 nucleotides: TGTGCCACCAGTGACCAAGGACAGGGCCACGAGCAGTACTTC. It specifies CATSDQGQGHEQYF.

CDR3 residues: CASSAGTSNTEAFF. CDR3 nucleotide sequence: TGTGCCAGCAGCGCGGGGACCTCGAACACTGAAGCTTTCTTT. This chain joins TRBV9 and TRBJ1-1; D is perhaps TRBD1 (5 bases). CDR1 is SGDLS, CDR2 YYNGEE, per germline. This CDR3 contains 14 residues. V lost 3 bases and J 1 base, leaving 10 bases between the germline ends.

V usage is TRBV2 and J usage is TRBJ2-5, with D unresolved. Germline CDR1 SNHLY, CDR2 FYNNEI. There are 11 residues in the CDR3. With 4 bases removed from V and 5 bases from J, the gap between germline ends came to 5 bases. In DNA, the CDR3 is TGTGCCAGCAGTGGATGGGAGACCCAGTACTTC. As protein: CASSGWETQYF.

The rearrangement links TRBV7-9 to TRBJ2-3; 10 bases map to TRBD2. Germline V CDR1 and CDR2: SEHNR, FQNEAQ (reference sequence). The CDR3 is 18 amino acids. V was pared by 8 bases and J by 2 bases, with 16 bases of the junction left unmatched. The CDR3 protein is CASRPASGGPWDTDTQYF. DNA of the CDR3: TGTGCCAGCCGCCCGGCTAGCGGGGGACCTTGGGACACAGATACGCAGTATTTT.

This clonotype was observed a few times. This chain connects TRBV7-2 to TRBJ1-2; D call uncertain. The CDR3 loop spans 15 amino acids. Looked up from germline, CDR1 is SGHTA and CDR2 is FQGNSA. Trimming left V 5 bases short and J 2 bases short, with 15 bases between. The DNA for the CDR3 is TGTGCCAGCAGCCCTGAGGCGGTCTCCAACTATGGCTACACCTTC. It codes for CASSPEAVSNYGYTF.

The count of this clonotype is one. The chain joins TRBV29-1 to TRBJ2-6; D is unresolved. CDR1 is SQVTM, CDR2 ANQGSEA, per germline. CDR3 length: 17 amino acids. Trimming removed 3 bases at V and 0 bases at J, with 15 bases between. Written as DNA, the CDR3 is TGCAGCGTTGAGAGTAGGCCGCTTATCTCTGGGGCCAACGTCCTGACTTTC. It encodes CSVESRPLISGANVLTF.

The chain links TRBV28 to TRBJ2-2; TRBD1 matches at 8 bases. There are 15 residues in the CDR3. The germline V gene encodes CDR1 MDHEN and CDR2 SYDVKM. Germline trimming cut 4 bases from V and 7 bases from J; bases unmatched to any gene: 8. CDR3 coding DNA: TGTGCCAGCAGTTCTCGGACAGGGAGGCACGGGGAGCTGTTTTTT. Amino acids: CASSSRTGRHGELFF.

V gene TRBV11-1 combines with J gene TRBJ2-1; the D is unclear. The V gene lost 5 bases and the J gene lost 12 bases, with 17 bases spanning the gap. CDR3 length: 13 residues. Germline V gene sequence: CDR1 SGHAT, CDR2 FQDESV (reference sequence). In DNA, the CDR3 is TGTGCCAGCAGCCCCGGCCAAACCCCGGGGCAGTTCTTC. Amino acid sequence: CASSPGQTPGQFF.

The rearrangement links TRBV7-8 to TRBJ1-4, with a weak D call TRBD1 (5 bases). The CDR3 is made up of 15 amino acids. Germline loops: CDR1 SGHVS, CDR2 FQNEAQ. V lost 1 base to trimming and J lost 7 bases, with 13 bases between them. The CDR3 DNA follows: TGTGCCAGCAGCTTAGTTGTCCAGGGTGGTGAAAAACTGTTTTTT. Residues: CASSLVVQGGEKLFF.

The chain has TRBV5-5 and TRBJ2-5; D call uncertain. Trimming shortened V by 0 bases and J by 1 base, and 7 bases separated the two germline ends. Germline loops: CDR1 SGHKS, CDR2 YYEKEE (reference sequence). The CDR3 extends over 14 amino acids. Here the CDR3 DNA reads TGTGCCAGCAGCTTGGACGGACCCCAAGAGACCCAGTACTTC. Protein sequence: CASSLDGPQETQYF.

The chain links TRBV19 to TRBJ1-6; D not certain. CDR3 size: 14 residues. V dropped 11 bases and J dropped 7 bases, with 18 bases sitting between them. From germline, CDR1 is LNHDA and CDR2 SQIVND (reference sequence). CDR3 protein: CASSVGGENSPLHF. The CDR3 nucleotides read TGTGCCTCTTCCGTGGGCGGAGAGAATTCACCCCTCCACTTT.

The chain carries TRBV29-1 and TRBJ2-4; D gene unclear. V lost 1 base, J lost 7 bases, and 8 bases lay in between. The CDR3 consists of 12 residues. The germline gives CDR1 SQVTM, CDR2 ANQGSEA. CDR3: CSVEGLGNIQYF. The CDR3 coding sequence is TGCAGCGTTGAAGGACTGGGGAACATTCAGTACTTC. Full variable domain (missing parts from reference TRBV29-1 and TRBJ2-4): SAVISQKPSRDICQRGTSLTIQCQVDSQVTMMFWYRQQPGQSLTLIATANQGSEATYESGFVIDKFPISRPNLTFSTLTVSNMSPEDSSIYLCSVEGLGNIQYFGAGTRLSVL.

This chain joins TRBV27 and TRBJ2-1, with D possibly TRBD2 on 7 matching bases. The V end lost 8 bases, the J end lost 9 bases, and 17 bases lay between the germline ends. This CDR3 spans 13 amino acids. Germline V gene data show CDR1 as MNHEY and CDR2 as SMNVEV (reference sequence). The CDR3 protein is CASALGGATEQFF. The DNA of the CDR3 is TGTGCCAGCGCTTTGGGGGGGGCAACTGAGCAGTTCTTC.

The chain links TRBV29-1 to TRBJ2-2; D is uncertain. V lost 1 base to trimming and J lost 0 bases, with 6 bases between them. The germline CDR1 and CDR2 sequences are SQVTM and ANQGSEA. This CDR3 is 14 amino acids long. CDR3 sequence: CSVEGSSNTGELFF. The CDR3 DNA is TGCAGCGTTGAAGGCAGTTCGAACACCGGGGAGCTGTTTTTT.

V gene TRBV25-1 combines with J gene TRBJ2-7, with a possible D match to TRBD1 (6 bases). The V and J ends lost 6 bases and 5 bases respectively, with 14 bases between them. CDR3 length: 13 amino acids. Germline V gives CDR1 MGHDK, CDR2 SYGVNS. The CDR3 DNA sequence: TGTGCCAGCAGACAGGGTTTGTTGAACGAGCAGTACTTC. This codes for CASRQGLLNEQYF.

This chain joins TRBV30 and TRBJ2-7, with D perhaps TRBD1 or TRBD2 (6 bases each). The germline CDR1 and CDR2 sequences are GTSNPN and SVGIG (reference sequence). V lost 2 bases and J 5 bases, leaving 19 bases between the germline ends. The length of the CDR3 is 15 residues. The CDR3 coding sequence is TGTGCCTGGAGTCCCCTGGGACACCCGGGGGACGAGCAGTACTTC. Translated: CAWSPLGHPGDEQYF. The complete variable domain, with remaining parts taken from reference TRBV30 and TRBJ2-7, reads SQTIHQWPATLVQPVGSPLSLECTVEGTSNPNLYWYRQAAGRGLQLLFYSVGIGQISSEVPQNLSASRPQDRQFILSSKKLLLSDSGFYLCAWSPLGHPGDEQYFGPGTRLTVT.

This chain uses TRBV2 with TRBJ1-2; 7 nucleotides align to TRBD1. The ends lost 5 bases at V and 0 bases at J; junction bases unmatched: 6. The CDR3 runs 15 residues. Germline CDR1 and CDR2: SNHLY and FYNNEI. Written as DNA, the CDR3 is TGTGCCAGCAGTACGGGGGACAGAACTAACTATGGCTACACCTTC. Its protein is CASSTGDRTNYGYTF.

This chain uses TRBV19 with TRBJ1-1; D unresolved. Trimming took 7 bases from V and 4 from J, leaving 10 bases between them. The CDR3 loop spans 12 amino acids. Germline assignment: CDR1 LNHDA and CDR2 SQIVND (reference sequence). The CDR3 region is CASNTGITEAFF. The CDR3 DNA sequence: TGTGCCAGTAACACGGGGATCACTGAAGCTTTCTTT.

This chain uses TRBV6-4 with TRBJ2-4; possible D gene TRBD1, 6 bases. Trimming pared 4 bases from V and 6 bases from J, leaving 10 bases between. Germline values: CDR1 MRHNA, CDR2 SNTAGT. The CDR3 is 13 residues long. CDR3 amino acids: CASSASQGNIQYF. The CDR3 bases are TGTGCCAGCAGTGCCTCACAGGGAAACATTCAGTACTTC.

V and J are TRBV6-2 or TRBV6-3 and TRBJ2-3, with D maybe TRBD2 (6 bases). In germline, CDR1 is MNHEY, CDR2 SVGEGT. This CDR3 has 16 residues. Trimming removed 4 bases at V and 4 bases at J, with 18 bases between. CDR3 protein: CASSSQPGTGADTQYF. The CDR3 DNA is TGTGCCAGCAGTTCCCAACCAGGGACGGGGGCAGATACGCAGTATTTT.

The chain has TRBV7-9 and TRBJ1-2; weak D call: TRBD1 (6 bases). This CDR3 comprises 16 residues. Trimming cost V 4 bases and J 4 bases, with 19 bases left between them. Germline V gene sequence: CDR1 SEHNR, CDR2 FQNEAQ (reference sequence). The CDR3, as DNA: TGTGCCAGCAGCTCGGGGGCCCCGACAGTACGCTATGGCTACACCTTC. Protein product: CASSSGAPTVRYGYTF.

This clonotype was observed a handful of times. The chain uses TRBV7-2 and TRBJ2-1; 10 positions agree with TRBD2. Unmatched junction bases numbered 10, after V lost 6 bases and J lost 5 bases. Germline CDR1 is SGHTA and CDR2 is FQGNSA. CDR3 length: 16 amino acids. The CDR3 is CASSPFLAGEDNEQFF. The CDR3 nucleotides read TGTGCCAGCAGTCCGTTTCTAGCGGGGGAAGACAATGAGCAGTTCTTC. Drawing the rest from reference TRBV7-2 and TRBJ2-1, the complete variable domain is GAGVSQSPSNKVTEKGKDVELRCDPISGHTALYWYRQSLGQGLEFLIYFQGNSAPDKSGLPSDRFSAERTGGSVSTLTIQRTQQEDSAVYLCASSPFLAGEDNEQFFGPGTRLTVL.

This clonotype was recorded a few times. This chain uses TRBV14 with TRBJ2-1; TRBD2 matches at 11 bases. With V trimmed by 5 bases and J by 2 bases, 5 bases remained unmatched. The germline V gene encodes CDR1 SGHDN and CDR2 FVKESK. The CDR3 is made up of 16 amino acids. Here the CDR3 reads CASSYGLAGPYNEQFF. The DNA for the CDR3 is TGTGCCAGCAGCTATGGACTAGCGGGCCCCTACAATGAGCAGTTCTTC. Full variable domain (outside the CDR3, taken from reference TRBV14 and TRBJ2-1): EAGVTQFPSHSVIEKGQTVTLRCDPISGHDNLYWYRRVMGKEIKFLLHFVKESKQDESGMPNNRFLAERTGGTYSTLKVQPAELEDSGVYFCASSYGLAGPYNEQFFGPGTRLTVL.